This T cell receptor beta chain appears in the sequencing data of a study of regulatory dendritic cells for organ transplantation. As for the study in general: Dendritic cell cultures received LPS on day 6.

Study outcomes and limitations: Memory CD8+ clonal expansion seemed more limited with regulatory than mature dendritic cells. Alloreactive memory CD8+ T cell pools varied considerably between individuals. Memory T cells were less diverse than naive, with memory CD8+ most oligoclonal.

As for this clone: Its cognate antigen is unknown.

Clones were sequenced by immunoSEQ multiplex PCR, and TCRdb holds only the in-frame ones, with some missing. Among 20,000 or so clones, approximately 85% were seen once, and the ten largest hold approximately 0.68%. CFSE-labeled sorted T cells met regulatory or mature dendritic cells for four to five days. Trimming cost V 6 bases and J 3 bases, with 18 bases left between them. Germline CDR1 SNHLY, CDR2 FYNNEI. This CDR3 comprises 16 residues. Sequenced sample: naive CD4+ T cells from blood cultured with regulatory dendritic cells. Stated subset: CD45RA+ naive T cells. This receptor was obtained from a human donor in good health. The chain combines TRBV2 with TRBJ2-1; possible D gene TRBD2, 5 bases. The CDR3 here is CASRPYRFGDYNEQFF. CDR3 nucleotides: TGTGCCAGCAGGCCTTACCGATTCGGGGACTACAATGAGCAGTTCTTC.